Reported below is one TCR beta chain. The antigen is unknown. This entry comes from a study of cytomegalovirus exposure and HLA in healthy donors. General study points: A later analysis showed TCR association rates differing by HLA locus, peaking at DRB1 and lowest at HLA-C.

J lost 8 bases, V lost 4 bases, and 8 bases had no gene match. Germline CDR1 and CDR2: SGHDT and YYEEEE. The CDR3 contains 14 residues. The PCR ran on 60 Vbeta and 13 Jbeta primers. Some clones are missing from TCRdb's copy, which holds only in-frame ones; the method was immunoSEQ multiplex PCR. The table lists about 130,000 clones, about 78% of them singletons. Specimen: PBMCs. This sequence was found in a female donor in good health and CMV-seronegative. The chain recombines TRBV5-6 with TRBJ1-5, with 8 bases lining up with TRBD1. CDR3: CASSLMTGEEPQHF. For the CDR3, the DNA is TGTGCCAGCAGCCTCATGACAGGGGAGGAGCCCCAGCATTTT.